These T cell receptor beta chains were read from a single sample in a study of T-cell memory formation after mild COVID-19. TCRdb used MiXCR to reprocess the 5' RACE reads, holding one entry per CDR3 protein. The table has around 320,000 distinct CDR3 sequences, roughly 13% seen once. The sequencing sample was made of PBMCs or a T cell subset sorted from them (not recorded which). The source is a man younger than 35 who had mild COVID-19 (a few samples of this study predate the infection). Cell type and time point are not known. Both conserved end residues are part of each CDR3. The order of the fields is clone size, V gene, J gene, D gene, CDR3 length, CDR3 DNA, CDR3 protein. The D gene is left open where the match is weak. Rows may omit the clone size; those that give it use once, few, many or a size class.

abundance: .; v_gene: TRBV6-5; j_gene: TRBJ2-1; d_gene: .; len: 13; CDR3nt: TGTGCCAGCAGTTACCCCCCGGGGAATGAGCAGTTCTTC; CDR3aa: CASSYPPGNEQFF
abundance: .; v_gene: TRBV3-1; j_gene: TRBJ2-3; d_gene: .; len: 16; CDR3nt: TGTGCCAGCAGCCAAGCTGGCCGAAGTTACACAGATACGCAGTATTTT; CDR3aa: CASSQAGRSYTDTQYF
abundance: few; v_gene: TRBV27; j_gene: TRBJ2-3; d_gene: .; len: 14; CDR3nt: TGTGCCAGCAGTTATCGCCGAGACACAGATACGCAGTATTTT; CDR3aa: CASSYRRDTDTQYF
abundance: many; v_gene: TRBV20-1; j_gene: TRBJ2-7; d_gene: .; len: 13; CDR3nt: TGCAGTGCTAGAGATCGGGCAACCTACGAGCAGTACTTC; CDR3aa: CSARDRATYEQYF
abundance: .; v_gene: TRBV4-1; j_gene: TRBJ1-5; d_gene: TRBD1; len: 17; CDR3nt: TGCGCCAGCACTACCCGGACCGGGACAGGGGGAAGCCAGCCCCAGCATTTT; CDR3aa: CASTTRTGTGGSQPQHF
abundance: .; v_gene: TRBV6-2/TRBV6-3; j_gene: TRBJ2-7; d_gene: TRBD1; len: 14; CDR3nt: TGTGCCAGCTTGACCCGGGACAGGCACTACGAGCAGTACTTC; CDR3aa: CASLTRDRHYEQYF
abundance: .; v_gene: TRBV6-5; j_gene: TRBJ1-2; d_gene: .; len: 12; CDR3nt: TGTGCCAGCACCAACAGTAACTATGGCTACACCTTC; CDR3aa: CASTNSNYGYTF
abundance: few; v_gene: TRBV5-1; j_gene: TRBJ2-1; d_gene: .; len: 14; CDR3nt: TGCGCCAGCAGACGGGTTAGCCTGGGCAATGAGCAGTTCTTC; CDR3aa: CASRRVSLGNEQFF
abundance: many; v_gene: TRBV4-3; j_gene: TRBJ2-1; d_gene: .; len: 13; CDR3nt: TGCGCCAGCAGCCAAGGGCTGGCGAATGAGCAGTTCTTC; CDR3aa: CASSQGLANEQFF
abundance: many; v_gene: TRBV5-1; j_gene: TRBJ2-7; d_gene: .; len: 15; CDR3nt: TGCGCCAGCAGCTCCGAAGGGGCCACTACGGGGGAGCAGTACTTC; CDR3aa: CASSSEGATTGEQYF
abundance: .; v_gene: TRBV19; j_gene: TRBJ1-5; d_gene: TRBD1; len: 14; CDR3nt: TGTGCCAGTAGTATCGGACAGGGGCCCCAGCCCCAGCATTTT; CDR3aa: CASSIGQGPQPQHF
abundance: .; v_gene: TRBV6-1; j_gene: TRBJ2-5; d_gene: .; len: 14; CDR3nt: TGTGCCAGCAGTGGAGACTCGCGTCGGGAGACCCAGTACTTC; CDR3aa: CASSGDSRRETQYF
abundance: .; v_gene: TRBV4-1; j_gene: TRBJ1-2; d_gene: .; len: 14; CDR3nt: TGCGCCAGCAGCCAAGGGACAGACCCCTCTGGCTACACCTTC; CDR3aa: CASSQGTDPSGYTF
abundance: .; v_gene: TRBV7-3; j_gene: TRBJ2-2; d_gene: .; len: 15; CDR3nt: TGTGCCAGCAGCTCACAGGCAGCGGGCACCGGGGAGCTGTTTTTT; CDR3aa: CASSSQAAGTGELFF